What follows are 9 T cell receptor beta chains derived from one specimen sequenced in a study of blood T cell repertoires in COVID-19 (dated by TCRdb to the early 2020s). The method behind the library was the immunoSEQ multiplex PCR assay. TCRdb limited this immuneACCESS table to in-frame rearrangements with V and J called. A share of clones is missing; checked studies link under half to unresolved V genes, and the rest is unexplained. The sample table shows roughly 200,000 clones, and around 83% are seen once. The ten largest account for roughly 8.6% of the sample. Material: peripheral blood. These receptors were collected from a man aged 35 to 55 with active or convalescent COVID-19.

J is TRBJ2-3 and V is TRBV12-5; D unclear. The CDR3 length is 13 residues. In germline, CDR1 is LGHNT, CDR2 FRNRAP. The V end was cut by 2 bases, the J end by 4 bases, with 7 bases between. CDR3 sequence reads: CASGLYGADTQYF. CDR3 DNA: TGTGCTAGTGGTTTGTACGGTGCAGATACGCAGTATTTT.

This chain joins TRBV28 and TRBJ1-1; 8 positions agree with TRBD1. This CDR3 spans 17 amino acids. Germline values: CDR1 MDHEN, CDR2 SYDVKM. The ends lost 2 bases at V and 3 bases at J; junction bases unmatched: 11. The CDR3 DNA reads TGTGCCAGCAGTTTAGAAGGCAGGGGGCCGGGATACACTGAAGCTTTCTTT. As protein: CASSLEGRGPGYTEAFF. The variable domain in full, completed from reference TRBV28 and TRBJ1-1, reads DVKVTQSSRYLVKRTGEKVFLECVQDMDHENMFWYRQDPGLGLRLIYFSYDVKMKEKGDIPEGYSVSREKKERFSLILESASTNQTSMYLCASSLEGRGPGYTEAFFGQGTRLTVV.

This chain uses TRBV5-4 with TRBJ2-3, with 10 bases fitting TRBD2. Germline-derived CDR1 and CDR2 are SGHNT and YYREEE (reference sequence). V was pared by 6 bases and J by 1 base, with 8 bases of the junction left unmatched. This CDR3 has 16 amino acids. For the CDR3, the DNA is TGTGCCAGCACCGCCCGACTAGCGGGCGGCACAGATACGCAGTATTTT. It is translated as CASTARLAGGTDTQYF.

The rearrangement links TRBV10-1 to TRBJ2-1, with 7 nucleotides matching TRBD2. Trimming removed 3 bases from V and 4 bases from J; junction bases left unmatched: 6. The germline gives CDR1 WNHNN, CDR2 SYGVQD (reference sequence). The CDR3 runs 15 residues. The CDR3 region is CASSEERGLYNEQFF. The CDR3 nucleotides read TGCGCCAGCAGTGAAGAGCGGGGTCTTTACAATGAGCAGTTCTTC.

V and J are TRBV4-1 and TRBJ1-4; TRBD1 matches at 9 bases. The J segment lost 6 bases and the V segment lost 4 bases, leaving 9 bases of the junction unmatched. In germline, CDR1 is MGHRA, CDR2 YSYEKL. The CDR3 loop spans 16 amino acids. The CDR3 region has the DNA TGCGCCAGCAGCCGCAAACCGGGACAGGGTGATGAAAAACTGTTTTTT. It is translated as CASSRKPGQGDEKLFF.

The gene calls are TRBV11-3 and TRBJ2-7, with TRBD2 matching over 9 bases. Trimming removed 1 base from V and 3 bases from J; junction bases left unmatched: 4. The CDR3 runs 15 residues. In germline, CDR1 is SGHNT, CDR2 YENEEA. CDR3 sequence reads: CASSLGASGNYEQYF. For the CDR3, the DNA is TGTGCCAGCAGCTTAGGGGCTAGCGGGAACTACGAGCAGTACTTC.

In this sample, this clone turned up once. The rearrangement uses TRBV5-4 and TRBJ2-1; D may be TRBD2 (6 bases). Germline CDR1 is SGHNT and CDR2 is YYREEE (reference sequence). The CDR3 has 14 residues. V lost 4 bases, J lost 8 bases, and 16 bases lay in between. The CDR3 region is CASSPYGGPYEQFF. In DNA form, the CDR3 reads TGTGCCAGCAGCCCCTACGGGGGACCCTATGAGCAGTTCTTC. Combining the CDR3 with reference TRBV5-4 and TRBJ2-1 gives the whole variable domain ETGVTQSPTHLIKTRGQQVTLRCSSQSGHNTVSWYQQALGQGPQFIFQYYREEENGRGNFPPRFSGLQFPNYSSELNVNALELDDSALYLCASSPYGGPYEQFFGPGTRLTVL.

CDR3 amino acids: CASSLSPDRDSYEQYF. For the CDR3, the DNA is TGTGCCAGCAGTTTATCCCCAGACAGAGATAGCTACGAGCAGTACTTC. This chain links TRBV27 with TRBJ2-7; tentative D call: TRBD1 (5 bases). Germline CDR1 reads MNHEY; CDR2 reads SMNVEV (reference sequence). The CDR3 runs 16 residues. V gave up 0 bases and J gave up 3 bases, with 15 bases separating them.

V usage is TRBV19 and J usage is TRBJ2-7; D remains ambiguous. The germline V gene has CDR1 LNHDA and CDR2 SQIVND (reference sequence). V was cut by 3 bases and J by 0 bases, with 6 bases left in between. The CDR3 runs to 13 residues. CDR3 protein: CASSIRHSYEQYF. CDR3 DNA sequence: TGTGCCAGTAGTATTAGACACTCCTACGAGCAGTACTTC.